Listed below are T cell receptor beta chains from one sample, sequenced in a study of HIV-infected patients and healthy controls. TCRdb used MiXCR to reprocess the 5' RACE reads, holding one entry per CDR3 protein. The profile shows about 14,000 distinct CDR3 sequences, 12% of them singletons. Sequenced here: blood, sampled during antiretroviral therapy. The receptors shown here come from an adult with HIV infection. The donor label of this sample is uncertain. CDR3s include the opening cysteine and the closing phenylalanine or tryptophan. A D gene is named only where the DNA matches it firmly. Size tells how often a clone was seen (once, few, many) or the class of an expanded clone, and some rows leave it out.

D,length,V,size,J,CDR3,DNA
TRBD2,17,TRBV9,medium-sized,TRBJ2-2,CASTRTSGRGGVGELFF,TGTGCCAGCACCAGGACTAGCGGGAGAGGCGGGGTCGGGGAGCTGTTTTTT
-,15,TRBV21-1,many,TRBJ2-5,CASSKVKGKKETQYF,TGTGCCAGCAGCAAAGTTAAAGGGAAGAAAGAGACCCAGTACTTC
TRBD2,16,TRBV10-1,many,TRBJ2-1,CASSTGTSGVYNEQFF,TGCGCCAGCAGTACCGGGACTAGCGGGGTCTACAATGAGCAGTTCTTC
-,13,TRBV20-1,many,TRBJ2-2,CSATGSYTGELFF,TGCAGTGCTACAGGCAGTTACACCGGGGAGCTGTTTTTT
TRBD1,14,TRBV28,many,TRBJ2-1,CASSAGTGWNEQFF,TGTGCCAGCAGTGCCGGGACAGGGTGGAATGAGCAGTTCTTC
TRBD2,13,TRBV12-3/TRBV12-4,many,TRBJ2-1,CASRPGTSSPQFF,TGTGCCAGCAGGCCCGGGACTAGCAGTCCGCAGTTCTTC
-,14,TRBV29-1,many,TRBJ2-5,CSVEDSQIQETQYF,TGCAGCGTTGAAGATAGCCAAATCCAAGAGACCCAGTACTTC
-,11,TRBV7-8,-,TRBJ2-7,CASSQRLEQYF,TGTGCCAGCAGTCAAAGGCTCGAGCAGTACTTC
-,14,TRBV7-2,many,TRBJ1-4,CASSFSGRNEKLFF,TGTGCCAGCAGCTTTTCGGGACGGAATGAAAAACTGTTTTTT
-,13,TRBV9,many,TRBJ2-7,CASSLAGDYEQYF,TGTGCCAGCAGCCTAGCAGGGGACTACGAGCAGTACTTC
TRBD1,15,TRBV15,many,TRBJ2-3,CATSRGQAVADTQYF,TGTGCCACCAGCCGCGGACAGGCCGTCGCAGATACGCAGTATTTT
-,13,TRBV5-1,many,TRBJ1-5,CASSEYGDQPQHF,TGCGCCAGCAGCGAGTACGGGGATCAGCCCCAGCATTTT
-,16,TRBV28,many,TRBJ2-4,CASSPERSRTKNIQYF,TGTGCCAGCAGTCCCGAAAGATCAAGAACCAAAAACATTCAGTACTTC
-,18,TRBV18,-,TRBJ2-6,CASSPSRRDRSGANVLTF,TGTGCCAGCTCACCTTCCAGGCGCGACCGCTCTGGGGCCAACGTCCTGACTTTC
-,14,TRBV4-1,few,TRBJ2-3,CASSQAPGPDTQYF,TGCGCCAGCAGCCAAGCGCCGGGGCCCGACACGCAGTATTTT
-,13,TRBV29-1,many,TRBJ1-1,CSGGPANFAEAFF,TGCAGCGGGGGGCCCGCTAATTTCGCTGAAGCTTTCTTT
-,15,TRBV12-2,many,TRBJ1-5,CASRFRRGSNQPQHF,TGTGCAAGTCGCTTCCGCCGGGGGAGCAATCAGCCCCAGCATTTT
-,15,TRBV3-1,medium-sized,TRBJ1-2,CASSRSGGGSYGYTF,TGTGCCAGCAGCCGAAGTGGGGGAGGAAGCTATGGCTACACCTTC
TRBD1,14,TRBV11-2,many,TRBJ1-1,CASSPYRGQGEAFF,TGTGCCAGCAGCCCCTACAGGGGGCAAGGTGAAGCTTTCTTT
-,15,TRBV3-1,-,TRBJ1-5,CASSQDVRSNQPQHF,TGTGCCAGCAGCCAAGATGTCAGGAGCAATCAGCCCCAGCATTTT
-,19,TRBV7-2,-,TRBJ2-1,CASSRGRSPPTYSYNEQFF,TGTGCCAGCAGCCGAGGACGTTCCCCACCGACATACTCCTACAATGAGCAGTTCTTC
TRBD2,13,TRBV3-1,many,TRBJ2-7,CASSQDPLASGYF,TGTGCCAGCAGCCAAGATCCACTAGCGTCTGGGTACTTC
-,11,TRBV19,once,TRBJ2-4,CASRTGHIQYF,TGTGCCAGCCGAACTGGACACATTCAGTACTTC
TRBD1,15,TRBV12-3/TRBV12-4,-,TRBJ1-6,CASSSGTGTNSPLHF,TGTGCCAGCAGTTCCGGGACAGGGACTAATTCACCCCTCCACTTT
-,15,TRBV19,few,TRBJ2-1,CASSIVLTANNEQFF,TGTGCCAGTAGTATAGTCCTCACAGCAAACAATGAGCAGTTCTTC
-,15,TRBV15,many,TRBJ2-7,CATSRDLVQPGEQYF,TGTGCCACCAGCAGAGATCTTGTACAGCCAGGAGAGCAGTACTTC
-,12,TRBV19,-,TRBJ2-1,CASTRDYNEQFF,TGTGCCAGTACCAGGGACTACAATGAGCAGTTCTTC
TRBD2,15,TRBV5-4,many,TRBJ2-3,CASSWGTSGTDTQYF,TGTGCCAGCAGCTGGGGGACTAGCGGCACAGATACGCAGTATTTT
-,16,TRBV7-6,many,TRBJ1-1,CASSVMAGGMETEAFF,TGTGCCAGCAGCGTCATGGCCGGAGGGATGGAAACTGAAGCTTTCTTT
-,14,TRBV9,many,TRBJ1-2,CASSVGSPLGGYTF,TGTGCCAGCAGCGTAGGTTCCCCACTGGGGGGCTACACCTTC
TRBD1,16,TRBV4-1,many,TRBJ1-2,CASSPDPGQGWNGYTF,TGCGCCAGCAGCCCAGACCCGGGACAGGGATGGAATGGCTACACCTTC
-,17,TRBV3-1,many,TRBJ2-3,CASSQGLRFGGTDTQYF,TGTGCCAGCAGCCAAGGTCTGCGTTTTGGGGGCACAGATACGCAGTATTTT
TRBD2,14,TRBV6-4,few,TRBJ2-3,CASRETSDTDTQYF,TGTGCCAGCCGCGAGACTAGCGACACAGATACGCAGTATTTT
TRBD1,15,TRBV4-2,many,TRBJ2-7,CASSQPGTGGDEQYF,TGTGCCAGCAGCCAACCCGGGACAGGGGGCGACGAGCAGTACTTC
TRBD2,16,TRBV27,many,TRBJ2-1,CASSLSGGSAYNEQFF,TGTGCCAGCAGTTTATCGGGCGGGAGCGCTTACAATGAGCAGTTCTTC
TRBD2,17,TRBV6-5,-,TRBJ2-1,CASSYGRAAGDHNEQFF,TGTGCCAGCAGTTACGGACGTGCAGCGGGGGACCACAATGAGCAGTTCTTC
-,15,TRBV20-1,many,TRBJ2-3,CSAPLGGAGTDTQYF,TGCAGTGCCCCTCTTGGGGGCGCTGGCACAGATACGCAGTATTTT
-,17,TRBV4-1,many,TRBJ1-3,CASSQGTQLSSGNTIYF,TGCGCCAGCAGCCAAGGGACACAACTGAGCTCTGGAAACACCATATATTTT
-,15,TRBV6-6,many,TRBJ2-6,CASKTRGSGANVLTF,TGTGCCAGCAAGACCAGGGGCTCTGGGGCCAACGTCCTGACTTTC
-,14,TRBV10-3,many,TRBJ2-7,CAIRVVGERDEQYF,TGTGCCATCAGAGTAGTCGGGGAAAGGGACGAGCAGTACTTC
-,13,TRBV14,many,TRBJ2-2,CASSLLGTGELFF,TGTGCCAGCAGCCTCCTGGGCACCGGGGAGCTGTTTTTT
-,14,TRBV24-1,many,TRBJ2-1,CATSGQGRSNEQFF,TGTGCCACCAGTGGGCAGGGGAGATCGAATGAGCAGTTCTTC
-,13,TRBV20-1,many,TRBJ2-3,CSAKRTGIDTQYF,TGCAGTGCTAAAAGGACGGGGATAGATACGCAGTATTTT
-,13,TRBV14,many,TRBJ2-7,CASSQEAGDEQYF,TGTGCCAGCAGCCAAGAGGCGGGCGACGAGCAGTACTTC
-,17,TRBV7-2,many,TRBJ2-1,CASSLAVRGSSYNEQFF,TGTGCCAGCAGCTTAGCGGTCAGAGGGAGCTCCTACAATGAGCAGTTCTTC
-,14,TRBV20-1,many,TRBJ2-7,CSASLSGDSWEQYF,TGCAGTGCTAGTTTAAGCGGAGACTCCTGGGAGCAGTACTTC
TRBD1,17,TRBV5-1,-,TRBJ1-2,CASSAGTGAALLYGYTF,TGCGCCAGCAGCGCCGGGACAGGGGCCGCATTACTCTATGGCTACACCTTC
-,14,TRBV28,many,TRBJ2-3,CASSQNPSADTQYF,TGTGCCAGCAGCCAGAATCCCTCGGCAGATACGCAGTATTTT
-,11,TRBV29-1,many,TRBJ2-1,CSVRAANEQFF,TGCAGCGTGCGGGCCGCCAATGAGCAGTTCTTC